The 20 T cell receptor beta chains below were found in one sample sequenced in a study of blood T cell repertoires in COVID-19. TCRdb's table, derived via immunoSEQ multiplex PCR, lists solely in-frame clones and lacks some. The sample includes 25,000 to 30,000 clones, approximately 75% of them seen just once. Sequenced: peripheral blood. Source of these receptors: a boy between 2 and 15 years old with active or convalescent COVID-19.

The genes are TRBV7-9 and TRBJ2-3; D perhaps matches TRBD2 (5 bases). The CDR3 is 14 residues long. V was shortened by 2 bases and J by 8 bases, with 14 bases between the two germline ends. Germline V lookup: CDR1 SEHNR, CDR2 FQNEAQ (reference sequence). The DNA of the CDR3 is TGTGCCAGCAGCTTAAGGAGTGGGGAGATTACGCAGTATTTT. Residues: CASSLRSGEITQYF.

This chain links TRBV10-3 with TRBJ1-1; 8 bases fit TRBD1. CDR1 and CDR2 (germline): ENHRY, SYGVKD. The CDR3 is 11 residues long. V shed 6 bases, J shed 8 bases, and the junction held 2 bases outside the gene matches. CDR3 coding DNA: TGTGCCATCAGGGGGGACAGGGAAGCTTTCTTT. This encodes CAIRGDREAFF.

This clone showed up just a few times. The rearrangement joins TRBV6-6 to TRBJ2-1; D is uncertain. The germline gives CDR1 MNHNY, CDR2 SVGAGI (reference sequence). V gave up 7 bases and J gave up 0 bases, with 16 bases separating them. The CDR3 length is 16 residues. CDR3 sequence: CASTSLVSLSYNEQFF. In DNA form, the CDR3 reads TGTGCCAGCACATCTCTTGTTAGCCTCTCCTACAATGAGCAGTTCTTC.

The chain employs TRBV6-5 and TRBJ1-3; 9 nucleotides agree with TRBD1. Per germline, CDR1 MNHEY and CDR2 SVGAGI. This CDR3 is built from 15 residues. With 6 bases clipped from V and 5 bases from J, the junction kept 8 bases outside the gene matches. CDR3 in amino acids: CASRGEGQGRNTIYF. CDR3 nucleotide sequence: TGTGCCAGCAGGGGGGAGGGACAGGGCAGAAACACCATATATTTT.

J is TRBJ1-5 and V is TRBV5-6, with 7 bases that match TRBD1. Trimming removed 3 bases from V and 6 bases from J; junction bases left unmatched: 0. Germline V CDR1 and CDR2: SGHDT, YYEEEE. The CDR3 has 12 residues. The CDR3 DNA follows: TGTGCCAGCAGCTACAGGGGTCAGCCCCAGCATTTT. Protein sequence: CASSYRGQPQHF. Filled out from reference TRBV5-6 and TRBJ1-5, the complete variable domain reads DAGVTQSPTHLIKTRGQQVTLRCSPKSGHDTVSWYQQALGQGPQFIFQYYEEEERQRGNFPDRFSGHQFPNYSSELNVNALLLGDSALYLCASSYRGQPQHFGDGTRLSIL.

This rearrangement joins TRBV6-6 to TRBJ2-1; TRBD1 might be the D (5 bases). This CDR3 has 12 residues. Germline V gives CDR1 MNHNY, CDR2 SVGAGI (reference sequence). Trimming took off 6 bases at V and 7 bases at J, with 10 bases between the two ends. The CDR3 protein is CASRQVKNEQFF. The CDR3 DNA reads as TGTGCCAGCAGACAGGTCAAGAATGAGCAGTTCTTC.

This chain joins TRBV5-1 and TRBJ1-4, with TRBD1 as a possible D gene (6 bases). The germline V and J ends were trimmed by 3 bases and 3 bases, with 24 bases remaining between them. The CDR3 runs 19 residues. CDR1 and CDR2 (germline): SGHRS, YFSETQ. In nucleotides, the CDR3 is TGCGCCAGCAGCTCCCCTTCTTCGAGTATCAGGGGAGCTAATGAAAAACTGTTTTTT. Translated: CASSSPSSSIRGANEKLFF.

The CDR3 nucleotides read TGTGCCAGTAGTGAGGGCACAGATACGCAGTATTTT. Translated, it gives CASSEGTDTQYF. J is TRBJ2-3 and V is TRBV19; D gene ambiguous. The CDR3 contains 12 residues. V dropped 5 bases and J dropped 1 base, with 4 bases sitting between them. The germline CDR1 and CDR2 sequences are LNHDA and SQIVND (reference sequence). Supplemented by reference TRBV19 and TRBJ2-3, the full variable domain reads DGGITQSPKYLFRKEGQNVTLSCEQNLNHDAMYWYRQDPGQGLRLIYYSQIVNDFQKGDIAEGYSVSREKKESFPLTVTSAQKNPTAFYLCASSEGTDTQYFGPGTRLTVL.

The chain joins TRBV28 to TRBJ1-2; D unclear. This CDR3 spans 13 amino acids. With 3 bases removed from V and 1 base from J, the gap between germline ends came to 6 bases. CDR1 and CDR2 from the germline V gene are MDHEN and SYDVKM. The CDR3 sequence is CASSLADNYGYTF. DNA of the CDR3: TGTGCCAGCAGTTTGGCCGATAACTATGGCTACACCTTC.

A word on this clone: An end of the junction does not agree with germline; a read error may underlie this. J is TRBJ2-1 and V is TRBV7-7, with 12 bases matching TRBD2. Germline-derived CDR1 and CDR2 are SSHAT and FNYEAQ (reference sequence). The length of the CDR3 is 17 residues. CDR3 region: CASSLEGPSGGAAEQFF. The CDR3 bases are TGTGCTAGCAGCTTAGAGGGGCCTAGCGGGGGGGCCGCTGAGCAGTTCTTC. The full variable domain, rest sourced from reference TRBV7-7 and TRBJ2-1, is GAGVSQSPRYKVTKRGQDVTLRCDPISSHATLYWYQQALGQGPEFLTYFNYEAQPDKSGLPSDRFSAERPEGSISTLTIQRTEQRDSAMYRCASSLEGPSGGAAEQFFGPGTRLTVL.

The chain couples TRBV27 to TRBJ1-2; D is perhaps TRBD1 (5 bases). The CDR3 extends over 14 amino acids. Trimming removed 7 bases from V and 3 bases from J, with 15 bases in between. Germline V gives CDR1 MNHEY, CDR2 SMNVEV (reference sequence). In DNA, the CDR3 is TGTGCCAGCACCGCCCAGGGAAGGTACTATGGCTACACCTTC. Encoded protein: CASTAQGRYYGYTF.

The chain carries TRBV24-1 and TRBJ1-1, with D perhaps TRBD1 (5 bases). The V gene's germline CDR1 is KGHDR and CDR2 SFDVKD. This CDR3 comprises 17 residues. With 0 bases removed from V and 3 bases from J, the gap between germline ends came to 16 bases. The CDR3 protein is CATSDLWPAWGDTEAFF. The CDR3 DNA reads TGTGCCACCAGTGATTTGTGGCCCGCCTGGGGGGACACTGAAGCTTTCTTT.

This chain links TRBV28 with TRBJ1-2; D uncertain. Trimming removed 6 bases at V and 1 base at J, with 15 bases between. This CDR3 is 15 amino acids long. Looked up from germline, CDR1 is MDHEN and CDR2 is SYDVKM. The CDR3 coding sequence is TGTGCCAGCAGAGAAAATAAGCCGTTTAACTATGGCTACACCTTC. Translating it yields CASRENKPFNYGYTF.

The chain joins TRBV11-2 to TRBJ2-7; D remains ambiguous. Trimming shortened V by 4 bases and J by 7 bases, and 20 bases separated the two germline ends. This CDR3 has 15 residues. Germline CDR1 is SGHAT and CDR2 is FQNNGV. Here the CDR3 reads CASSSRLISTPEQYF. The DNA of the CDR3 is TGTGCCAGCAGCTCCCGACTTATTTCCACGCCGGAGCAGTACTTC.

The V gene is TRBV7-9, the J gene TRBJ1-5; D gene unclear. V was shortened by 3 bases and J by 9 bases, with 15 bases between the two germline ends. This CDR3 region has 14 residues. Germline V gene data show CDR1 as SEHNR and CDR2 as FQNEAQ (reference sequence). CDR3 loop: CASSFDSTVGPQHF. CDR3 nucleotide sequence: TGTGCCAGCAGCTTCGACTCCACGGTAGGGCCCCAGCATTTT.

The DNA for the CDR3 is TGTGCCAGCAGCGTTGTGACTAGCGGAGGTTACAATGAGCAGTTCTTC. Its translation is CASSVVTSGGYNEQFF. J is TRBJ2-1 and V is TRBV9, with 9 bases identical to TRBD2. J was trimmed by 4 bases and V by 2 bases; bases with no gene match: 7. This CDR3 region has 16 residues. The germline V gene encodes CDR1 SGDLS and CDR2 YYNGEE.

The rearrangement uses TRBV7-6 and TRBJ2-1; 9 bases line up with TRBD1. The CDR3 consists of 16 residues. In germline, CDR1 is SGHVS, CDR2 FNYEAQ. The V gene end was trimmed by 1 base and the J gene end by 3 bases; junction bases not matched to a gene: 4. This CDR3 is CASSLEGQGNYNEQFF. CDR3 sequence (DNA): TGTGCCAGCAGCTTAGAGGGACAGGGCAACTACAATGAGCAGTTCTTC.

The chain joins TRBV4-1 to TRBJ1-1; D gene uncertain. The CDR3 totals 14 residues. The V gene lost 4 bases and the J gene lost 2 bases, with 11 bases spanning the gap. Germline values: CDR1 MGHRA, CDR2 YSYEKL. CDR3 protein: CASSRVRGNTEAFF. DNA for the CDR3: TGCGCCAGCAGCCGAGTCCGGGGTAACACTGAAGCTTTCTTT.

The rearrangement joins TRBV29-1 to TRBJ2-5; perhaps TRBD1 as D (6 bases). CDR1 and CDR2 from the germline V gene are SQVTM and ANQGSEA. V was cut by 7 bases and J by 2 bases, with 11 bases left in between. This CDR3 is 12 amino acids long. CDR3 protein: CSATGPQETQYF. CDR3 nucleotide sequence: TGCAGCGCGACAGGTCCACAAGAGACCCAGTACTTC. Full variable domain (rest looked up from reference TRBV29-1 and TRBJ2-5): SAVISQKPSRDICQRGTSLTIQCQVDSQVTMMFWYRQQPGQSLTLIATANQGSEATYESGFVIDKFPISRPNLTFSTLTVSNMSPEDSSIYLCSATGPQETQYFGPGTRLLVL.

The chain recombines TRBV10-3 with TRBJ2-5, with 10 bases identical to TRBD1. Trimming took 11 bases from V and 5 from J; bases not matched to a gene: 11. Germline-derived CDR1 and CDR2 are ENHRY and SYGVKD. The CDR3 loop spans 14 amino acids. This CDR3 reads CAVRQGAGVETQYF. CDR3 DNA: TGTGCCGTCCGACAGGGGGCTGGAGTGGAGACCCAGTACTTC.